This is a list of T cell receptor beta chains from one sample in a study of post-analysis software for immune sequencing data. A single record per CDR3 protein comes from TCRdb applying MiXCR to the PCR reads. The table lists about 760,000 distinct CDR3 sequences, roughly 27% of them singletons. Material for sequencing was blood. These receptors originate from a girl aged 5 to 17 with multiple sclerosis. CDR3s include the opening cysteine and the closing phenylalanine or tryptophan. D genes are given only for firm matches. Some rows have no size entry. The others give once, few or many, or a class for an expanded clone.

D,V,size,J,DNA,CDR3
-,TRBV20-1,few,TRBJ1-1,TGCAGTGCTAGAGCCGGGGCCGAGGAGGAAGCTTTCTTT,CSARAGAEEEAFF
-,TRBV7-2,-,TRBJ1-6,TGTGCCAGCAGCTTATTAATCGGGGGTTTGGGAACCCTCCACTTT,CASSLLIGGLGTLHF
-,TRBV7-9,few,TRBJ1-2,TGTGCCACCCCAAGCCAGACTAACTATGGCTACACCTTC,CATPSQTNYGYTF
TRBD1,TRBV7-2,-,TRBJ1-1,TGTGCCAGCAGATGGGACAGGGGGAGCACTGAAGCTTTCTTT,CASRWDRGSTEAFF
TRBD1,TRBV20-1,-,TRBJ2-4,TGCAGTGCTAGGTGGGGGACAGCACTTCTAGCCAAAAACATTCAGTACTTC,CSARWGTALLAKNIQYF
TRBD2,TRBV7-2,few,TRBJ2-1,TGTGCCAGCAGCTTGGGAGTCCCGGGACTACGGAACAATGAGCAGTTCTTC,CASSLGVPGLRNNEQFF
-,TRBV6-1,few,TRBJ1-1,TGTGCCAGCAGCTTCTCTTCGGTGGATGAAGCTTTCTTT,CASSFSSVDEAFF
-,TRBV5-1,-,TRBJ2-3,TGCGCCAGCAGCTCAGTCGGGACACTGAGCACAGATACGCAGTATTTT,CASSSVGTLSTDTQYF
-,TRBV10-3,-,TRBJ2-3,TGTGCCTCCAGAGATCAGGTCCAACAAAAACTAGCCCCAGATACGCAGTATTTT,CASRDQVQQKLAPDTQYF
-,TRBV20-1,-,TRBJ2-5,TGCAGTGCTAGAGGCAGGGGAGAGACCCAGTACTTC,CSARGRGETQYF
-,TRBV27,-,TRBJ1-6,TGTGCCAGCAGTTTACACAGATTCAATTCACCCCTCCACTTT,CASSLHRFNSPLHF
TRBD2,TRBV20-1,few,TRBJ2-1,TGCAGTGCTAGGCCGACTAGCGGGGGGCGCCTGAGCTCCTACAATGAGCAGTTCTTC,CSARPTSGGRLSSYNEQFF
TRBD2,TRBV20-1,few,TRBJ2-3,TGCAGTTTCCAGCGGGGTTTGGCAGATACGCAGTATTTT,CSFQRGLADTQYF
-,TRBV20-1,many,TRBJ1-2,TGCAGTGCTGGGAGAATAGGAACGGTGATAGATGGCTACACCTTC,CSAGRIGTVIDGYTF
-,TRBV12-3/TRBV12-4,few,TRBJ2-5,TGTGCCAGCAACGGGCAGCCACAAGAGACCCAGTACTTC,CASNGQPQETQYF
-,TRBV7-9,few,TRBJ1-6,TGTGCCAGCAGCTTAGTCGCCCGGACTAATTCACCCCTCCACTTT,CASSLVARTNSPLHF
-,TRBV7-2,many,TRBJ2-5,TGTGCCAGCAGCTATATCGAGGCTTCACAAGAGACCCAGTACTTC,CASSYIEASQETQYF
TRBD1,TRBV20-1,-,TRBJ1-5,TGCAGTGCTAGACCATGGACAGGGGGCAGATCGGCCCAGCATTTT,CSARPWTGGRSAQHF
-,TRBV3-1,-,TRBJ2-1,TGTGCCAGCAGCCAAGGACAGGGACTCCACAATGAGCAGTTCTTC,CASSQGQGLHNEQFF
TRBD2,TRBV7-2,few,TRBJ2-3,TGTGCCAGCAGCGCCCAGCGGGGGGGCCGCGCAGATACGCAGTATTTT,CASSAQRGGRADTQYF
TRBD1,TRBV27,few,TRBJ1-5,TGTGCCAGCAGTTTATCGTGGACAGGGGACCAGCCCCAGCATTTT,CASSLSWTGDQPQHF
TRBD2,TRBV7-9,-,TRBJ2-1,TGTGCCAGCAGGTTCTCGGGACTAGCGGGTGGATCAAGCTCCTACAATGAGCAGTTCTTC,CASRFSGLAGGSSSYNEQFF
-,TRBV5-1,-,TRBJ1-1,TGCGCCAGCAGCGAACCTCTAGGGGAGGGGACTGAAGCTTTCTTT,CASSEPLGEGTEAFF
-,TRBV5-6,-,TRBJ2-1,TGTGCCAGCAGCATAGGGGCCGCCGGGCTTCTCAATGAGCAGTTCTTC,CASSIGAAGLLNEQFF
-,TRBV29-1,-,TRBJ2-1,TGCAGCGTTGAATATGGTGAGCAGTTCTTC,CSVEYGEQFF
TRBD1,TRBV7-2,-,TRBJ2-7,TGTGCCAGCGACCAGACAGGGCGCAACGAGCAGTACTTC,CASDQTGRNEQYF